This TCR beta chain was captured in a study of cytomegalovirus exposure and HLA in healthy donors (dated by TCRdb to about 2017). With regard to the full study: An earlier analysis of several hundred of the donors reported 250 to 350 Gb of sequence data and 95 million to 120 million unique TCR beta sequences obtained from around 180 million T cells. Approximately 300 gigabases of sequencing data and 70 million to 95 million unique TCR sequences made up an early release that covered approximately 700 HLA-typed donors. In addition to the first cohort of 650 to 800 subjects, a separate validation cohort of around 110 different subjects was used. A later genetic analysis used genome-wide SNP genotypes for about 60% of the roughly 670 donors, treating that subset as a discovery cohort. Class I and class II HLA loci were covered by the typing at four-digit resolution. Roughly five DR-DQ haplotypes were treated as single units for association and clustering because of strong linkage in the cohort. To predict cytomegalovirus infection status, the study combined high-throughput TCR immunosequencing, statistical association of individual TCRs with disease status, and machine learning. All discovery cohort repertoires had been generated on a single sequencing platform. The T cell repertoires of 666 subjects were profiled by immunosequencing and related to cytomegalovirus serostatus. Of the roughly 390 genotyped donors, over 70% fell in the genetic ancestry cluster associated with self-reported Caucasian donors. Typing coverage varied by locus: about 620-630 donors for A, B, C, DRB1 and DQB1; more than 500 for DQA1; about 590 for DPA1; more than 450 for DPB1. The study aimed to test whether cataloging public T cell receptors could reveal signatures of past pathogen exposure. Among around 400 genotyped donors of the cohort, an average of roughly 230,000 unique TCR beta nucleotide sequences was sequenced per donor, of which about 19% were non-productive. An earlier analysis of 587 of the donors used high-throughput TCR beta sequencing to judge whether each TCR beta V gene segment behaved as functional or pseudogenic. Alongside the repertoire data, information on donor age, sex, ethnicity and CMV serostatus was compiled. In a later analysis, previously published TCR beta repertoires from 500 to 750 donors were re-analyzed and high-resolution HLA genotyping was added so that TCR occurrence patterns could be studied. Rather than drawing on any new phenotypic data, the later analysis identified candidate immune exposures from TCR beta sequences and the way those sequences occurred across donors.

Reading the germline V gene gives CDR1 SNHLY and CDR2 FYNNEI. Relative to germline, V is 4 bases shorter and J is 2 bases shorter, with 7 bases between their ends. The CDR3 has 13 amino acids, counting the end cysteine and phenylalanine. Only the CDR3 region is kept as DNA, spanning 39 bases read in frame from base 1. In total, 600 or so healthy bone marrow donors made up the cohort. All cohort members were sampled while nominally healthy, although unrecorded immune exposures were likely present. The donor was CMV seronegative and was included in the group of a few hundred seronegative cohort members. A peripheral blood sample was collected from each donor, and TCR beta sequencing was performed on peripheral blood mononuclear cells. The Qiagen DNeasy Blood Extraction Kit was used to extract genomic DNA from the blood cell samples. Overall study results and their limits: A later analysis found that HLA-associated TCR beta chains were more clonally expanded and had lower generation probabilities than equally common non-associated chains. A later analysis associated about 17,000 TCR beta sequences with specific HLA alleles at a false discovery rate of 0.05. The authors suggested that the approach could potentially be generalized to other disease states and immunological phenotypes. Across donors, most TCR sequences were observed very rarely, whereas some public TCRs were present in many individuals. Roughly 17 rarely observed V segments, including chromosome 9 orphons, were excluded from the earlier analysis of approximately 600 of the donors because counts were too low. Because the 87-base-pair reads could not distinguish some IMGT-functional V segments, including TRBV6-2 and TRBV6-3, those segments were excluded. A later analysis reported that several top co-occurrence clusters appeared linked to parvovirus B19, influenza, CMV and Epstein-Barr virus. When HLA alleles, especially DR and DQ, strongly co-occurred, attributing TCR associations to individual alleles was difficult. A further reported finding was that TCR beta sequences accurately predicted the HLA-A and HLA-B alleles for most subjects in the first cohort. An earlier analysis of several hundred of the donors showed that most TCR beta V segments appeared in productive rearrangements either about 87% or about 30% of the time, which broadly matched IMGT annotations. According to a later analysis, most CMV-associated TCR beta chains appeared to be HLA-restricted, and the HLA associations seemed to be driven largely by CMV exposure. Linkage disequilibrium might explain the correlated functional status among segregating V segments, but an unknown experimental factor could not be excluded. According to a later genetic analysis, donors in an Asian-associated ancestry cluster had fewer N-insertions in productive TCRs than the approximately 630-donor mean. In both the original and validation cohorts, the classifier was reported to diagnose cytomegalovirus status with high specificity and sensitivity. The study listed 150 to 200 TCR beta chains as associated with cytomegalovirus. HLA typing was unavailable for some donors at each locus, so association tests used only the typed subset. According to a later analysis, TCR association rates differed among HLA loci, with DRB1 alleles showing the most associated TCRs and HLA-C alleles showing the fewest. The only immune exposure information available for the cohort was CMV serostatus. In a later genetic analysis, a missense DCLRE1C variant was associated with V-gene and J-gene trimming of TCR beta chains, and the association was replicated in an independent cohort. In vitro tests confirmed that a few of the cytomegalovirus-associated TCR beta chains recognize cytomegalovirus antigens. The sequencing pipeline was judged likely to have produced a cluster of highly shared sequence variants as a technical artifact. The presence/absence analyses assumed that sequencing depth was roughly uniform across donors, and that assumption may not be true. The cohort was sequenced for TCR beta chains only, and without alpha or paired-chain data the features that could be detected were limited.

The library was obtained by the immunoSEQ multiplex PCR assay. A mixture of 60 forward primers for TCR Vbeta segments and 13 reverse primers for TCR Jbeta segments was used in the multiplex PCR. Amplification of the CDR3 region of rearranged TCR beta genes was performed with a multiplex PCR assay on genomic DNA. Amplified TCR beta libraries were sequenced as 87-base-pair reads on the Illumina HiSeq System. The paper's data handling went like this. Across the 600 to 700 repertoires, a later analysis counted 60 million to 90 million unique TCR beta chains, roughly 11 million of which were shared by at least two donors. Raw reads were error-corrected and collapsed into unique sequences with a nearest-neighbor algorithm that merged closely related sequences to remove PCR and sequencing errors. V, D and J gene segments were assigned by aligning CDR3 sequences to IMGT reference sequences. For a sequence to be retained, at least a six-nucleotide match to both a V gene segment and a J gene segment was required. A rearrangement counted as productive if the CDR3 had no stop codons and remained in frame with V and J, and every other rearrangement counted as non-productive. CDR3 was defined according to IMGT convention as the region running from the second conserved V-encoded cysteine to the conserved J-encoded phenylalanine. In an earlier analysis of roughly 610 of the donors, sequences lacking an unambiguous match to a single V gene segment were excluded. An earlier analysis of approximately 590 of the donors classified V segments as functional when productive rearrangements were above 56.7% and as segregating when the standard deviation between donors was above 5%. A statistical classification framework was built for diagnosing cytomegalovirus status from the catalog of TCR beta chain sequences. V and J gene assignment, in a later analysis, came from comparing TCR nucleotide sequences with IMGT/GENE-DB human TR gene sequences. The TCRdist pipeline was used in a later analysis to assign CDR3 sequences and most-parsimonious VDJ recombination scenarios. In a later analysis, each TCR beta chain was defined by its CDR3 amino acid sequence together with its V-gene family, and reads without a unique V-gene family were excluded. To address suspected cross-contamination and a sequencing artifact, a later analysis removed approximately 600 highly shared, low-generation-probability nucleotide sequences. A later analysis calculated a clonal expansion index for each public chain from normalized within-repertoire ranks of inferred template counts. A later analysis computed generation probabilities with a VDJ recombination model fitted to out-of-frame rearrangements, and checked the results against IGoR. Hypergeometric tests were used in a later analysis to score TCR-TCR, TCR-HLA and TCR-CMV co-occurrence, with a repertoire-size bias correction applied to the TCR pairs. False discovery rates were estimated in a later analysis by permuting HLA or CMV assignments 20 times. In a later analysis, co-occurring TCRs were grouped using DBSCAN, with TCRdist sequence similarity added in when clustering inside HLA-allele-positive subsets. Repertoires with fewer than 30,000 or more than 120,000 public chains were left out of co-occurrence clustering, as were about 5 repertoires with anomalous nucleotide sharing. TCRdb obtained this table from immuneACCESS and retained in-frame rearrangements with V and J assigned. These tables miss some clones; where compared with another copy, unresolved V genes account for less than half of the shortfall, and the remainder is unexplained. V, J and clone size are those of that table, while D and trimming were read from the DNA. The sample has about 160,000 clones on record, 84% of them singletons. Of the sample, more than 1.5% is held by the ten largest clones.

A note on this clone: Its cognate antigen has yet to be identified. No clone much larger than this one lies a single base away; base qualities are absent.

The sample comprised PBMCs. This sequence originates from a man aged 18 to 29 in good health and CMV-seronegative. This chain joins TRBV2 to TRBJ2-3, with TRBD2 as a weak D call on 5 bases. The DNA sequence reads TGTGCCAGCAGTGCTGACTACACAGATACGCAGTATTTT. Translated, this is CASSADYTDTQYF.